A single TCR beta chain is shown here with its context. The antigen is undetermined. TCRB transcripts that were expressed got sequenced, as all of the isolated RNA had been reverse transcribed. Sequenced by immunoSEQ multiplex PCR; TCRdb stores in-frame clones only, minus some. Of hundreds of thousands of clones in the sample, around 28% were seen once. CDR1 is SQVTM, CDR2 ANQGSEA, per germline. V was clipped by 4 bases and J by 8 bases; unmatched bases: 5. The CDR3 is 12 residues long. This sample stems from a study of beta chain features in type 1 diabetes. At the level of the study: Regarding age, gender and cell yields, patients proved similar to healthy donors. Study observations and caveats: In type 1 diabetes patients, VDJ junctions had fewer insertions; deletions at these junctions were more frequent.

The rearrangement uses TRBV29-1 and TRBJ2-4, with TRBD1 identical over 7 bases. The receptor comes from a man younger than 35 in good health. What was sequenced was naive CD4+ T cells from blood. The CDR3 loop reads CSVGQGTDIQYF. DNA for the CDR3: TGCAGCGTTGGACAGGGTACGGACATTCAGTACTTC.